This passage covers 3 T cell receptor beta chains from one sample sequenced in a study of cytomegalovirus exposure and HLA in healthy donors. With 60 Vbeta and 13 Jbeta primers, the PCR was carried out. Produced via immunoSEQ multiplex PCR; TCRdb's table is partial and in-frame only. The sample holds fewer than 200,000 clones; 70% to 90% are singletons and the top ten take 2% to 2.5%. The sample consisted of PBMCs. The receptors were gathered from a woman aged 25-40 years in good health and CMV-seronegative.

The chain links TRBV5-4 to TRBJ2-7; D may be TRBD2 (5 bases). The V end was cut by 0 bases, the J end by 2 bases, with 12 bases between. This CDR3 has 15 amino acids. Germline CDR1 reads SGHNT; CDR2 reads YYREEE (reference sequence). In DNA form, the CDR3 reads TGTGCCAGCAGCTTGGCCTCACGGGAAGCCTACGAGCAGTACTTC. Translation gives CASSLASREAYEQYF.

This clone came up a few times. The chain combines TRBV14 with TRBJ1-1; D gene unclear. Germline V gene sequence: CDR1 SGHDN, CDR2 FVKESK. Trimming left V 5 bases short and J 1 base short, with 14 bases between. The CDR3 is 15 amino acids. The CDR3 nucleotides are TGTGCCAGCAGCAAATTACAGAACTCGAACACTGAAGCTTTCTTT. Its protein is CASSKLQNSNTEAFF.

This sequence joins TRBV10-3 and TRBJ1-4; 10 bases are shared with TRBD1. After removal of 4 bases from V and 4 bases from J, the junction contained 6 bases not matched to a gene. The CDR3 has 16 residues. Germline V gives CDR1 ENHRY, CDR2 SYGVKD. This chain's CDR3 is CAISAGTGAVNEKLFF. CDR3 nucleotide sequence: TGTGCCATCAGTGCGGGGACAGGGGCCGTTAATGAAAAACTGTTTTTT.